One and the same sample provided the 28 T cell receptor beta chains below, sequenced in a study of CD8+ T cells in alopecia areata. Following extraction, RNA underwent reverse transcription to cDNA, which served as the sequencing template. Clones were sequenced by immunoSEQ multiplex PCR, and TCRdb holds only the in-frame ones, with some missing. Found here are approximately 110,000 clones, no singletons; the ten largest cover less than 20%. Sequencing was performed on lesional skin. The receptors here all came from a C3H/HeJ mouse with alopecia areata. For this mouse line, the MHC haplotype is H2-k.

There are many counts of this clone. The protein TCRdb lists differs from the translation of the DNA at residue 11; the protein given here is translated from the DNA itself. Genes here carry mouse names. The CDR3 is cut off 3 residues early in the read; its end comes from the germline J gene. The chain recombines TRBV13-3 with TRBJ1-3; 7 bases map to TRBD1. The CDR3 length is 14 residues. Germline V gene sequence: CDR1 NNHDY, CDR2 SYVADS. V dropped 6 bases and J dropped 3; count of bases not matched to a gene: 6. CDR3 region: CASKSTGFGNTLYF. CDR3 DNA (partial): TGTGCCAGCAAATCGACAGGGTTTGGAAATACG.

A note on this clone: Gene names are the mouse ones. Read coverage stops 4 residues before the CDR3 terminus; the germline J gene supplies the remainder. Distinct nucleotide sequences in the sample also encode this CDR3. The chain has TRBV13-3 and TRBJ2-5, with 9 bases lining up with TRBD1. Germline lookup yields CDR1 NNHDY and CDR2 SYVADS. The CDR3 loop spans 13 amino acids. The CDR3 sequence: CASRDRGGDTQYF. The DNA read from the CDR3 is TGTGCCAGCAGAGACAGGGGGGGAGAC. The whole variable domain, remainder taken from reference TRBV13-3 and TRBJ2-5, is EAAVTQSPRSKVAVTGGKVTLSCHQTNNHDYMYWYRQDTGHGLRLIHYSYVADSTEKGDIPDGYKASRPSQENFSLILELASLSQTAVYFCASRDRGGDTQYFGPGTRLLVL.

Concerning this clone: Here the gene names and germline are mouse. The read falls 4 residues short of the CDR3 end, and the missing part is taken from the germline J gene. The rearrangement joins TRBV13-1 to TRBJ2-1, with TRBD2 identical over 8 bases. CDR1 and CDR2 (germline): NSHNY, SYGAGN. Losses at the gene ends were 5 bases for V and 2 bases for J; bases not matched to a gene: 3. This CDR3 is built from 14 residues. Partial CDR3 DNA: TGTGCCAGCAGGAGACTGGGGTACTATGCT. Encoded protein: CASRRLGYYA. The entire CDR3 sequence reads CASRRLGYYAEQFF.

This clone was recorded a few times. Here the gene names and germline are mouse. The sequence runs out 4 residues before the end of the CDR3; the remainder is reconstructed from the germline J gene. The same CDR3 is also encoded by other DNA sequences in this sample. V usage is TRBV19 and J usage is TRBJ2-3; 8 bases line up with TRBD1. V was pared by 0 bases and J by 1 base, with 4 bases of the junction left unmatched. CDR1 FNHDT and CDR2 SITEND come from the germline V gene (reference sequence). The CDR3 contains 16 residues. The CDR3 loop reads CASSIGQGAGAETLYF. The CDR3 DNA, read in part, is TGTGCCAGCAGTATAGGGCAGGGGGCGGGTGCAGAA.

Regarding this clone: Gene names and germline match the mouse. CDR3 region: CASSRTGGGYAEQFF. The CDR3 DNA, read in part, is TGTGCCAGCAGTCGGACTGGGGGAGGGTATGCT. This chain connects TRBV13-3 to TRBJ2-1; 10 bases agree with TRBD2. The CDR3 goes on 4 residues after the read ends, and that part is filled in from the germline J gene. J gave up 4 bases and V 4 bases, and 5 bases lay outside the gene matches. The CDR3 loop spans 15 amino acids. CDR1 is NNHDY, CDR2 SYVADS, per germline.

This clone has more than one count but fewer than ten. The germline and genes are mouse ones. The read terminates 4 residues before the CDR3 end, so the remaining end is supplied by the germline J gene. The chain carries TRBV13-3 and TRBJ2-5; 9 nucleotides match TRBD1. The CDR3 extends over 14 amino acids. Germline V gene data show CDR1 as NNHDY and CDR2 as SYVADS. CDR3 amino acids: CASRNRGRGDTQYF. The sequenced part of the CDR3 DNA is TGTGCCAGCAGAAACAGGGGGCGGGGAGAC.

This clone was seen more than once but under ten times. Genes here carry mouse names. The read finishes 4 residues shy of the CDR3 end, and the germline J gene is used to complete it. This chain connects TRBV13-2 to TRBJ1-4; the D is unclear. V gave up 2 bases and J gave up 0 bases, with 11 bases separating them. Looked up from germline, CDR1 is NNHNN and CDR2 is SYGAGS (reference sequence). The CDR3 is 16 residues long. The covered CDR3 bases are TGTGCCAGCGGTGAATCCGACAAACTTTCCAACGAA. Its translation is CASGESDKLSNE. The whole CDR3 protein is CASGESDKLSNERLFF.

This clone showed up just a few times. Gene labels here are mouse ones. Coverage ceases 4 residues before the CDR3 finishes, and the germline J gene fills in the end. This chain uses TRBV17 with TRBJ2-3, with D perhaps matching TRBD2 (7 bases). Trimming shortened V by 2 bases and J by 1 base, and 10 bases separated the two germline ends. The germline gives CDR1 MNHDT, CDR2 YYDKIL. This CDR3 region has 15 residues. The DNA read from the CDR3 is TGTGCTAGCAGTAGACTGGGGGCGGGTGCAGAA. Translation: CASSRLGAGAE. The full CDR3 reads CASSRLGAGAETLYF.

This clone was counted a few times. Gene names are the mouse ones. The read terminates 4 residues before the CDR3 end, so the remaining end is supplied by the germline J gene. The rearrangement links TRBV13-3 to TRBJ1-2, with TRBD1 identical over 10 bases. This CDR3 contains 17 residues. In germline, CDR1 is NNHDY, CDR2 SYVADS. With 3 bases clipped from V and 0 bases from J, the junction kept 8 bases outside the gene matches. The CDR3 DNA, read in part, is TGTGCCAGCAGTGGGGGAGGACAGGGGGGCACAAACTCC. As protein: CASSGGGQGGTNS. The full CDR3 protein reads CASSGGGQGGTNSDYTF.

Worth noting for this clone: Genes and germline come from the mouse. The read ends 4 residues early relative to the CDR3; the germline J gene fills the gap. The chain combines TRBV13-3 with TRBJ1-4; 8 positions agree with TRBD1. The CDR3 covers 15 residues. CDR1 is NNHDY and CDR2 is SYVADS in the germline V gene. The V gene end was trimmed by 2 bases and the J gene end by 6 bases; junction bases not matched to a gene: 6. CDR3 amino acids: CASSDYRGKDERLFF. Incomplete CDR3 DNA: TGTGCCAGCAGTGACTACAGGGGGAAGGACGAA. Full variable domain (outside the CDR3, taken from reference TRBV13-3 and TRBJ1-4): EAAVTQSPRSKVAVTGGKVTLSCHQTNNHDYMYWYRQDTGHGLRLIHYSYVADSTEKGDIPDGYKASRPSQENFSLILELASLSQTAVYFCASSDYRGKDERLFFGHGTKLSVL.

Details on this clone: The gene names given are mouse names. The read finishes 4 residues shy of the CDR3 end, and the germline J gene is used to complete it. V gene TRBV13-3 combines with J gene TRBJ2-3, with 9 positions matching TRBD2. CDR1 and CDR2 (germline): NNHDY, SYVADS. This CDR3 comprises 15 residues. Trimming removed 2 bases from V and 2 bases from J; junction bases left unmatched: 3. Incomplete CDR3 DNA: TGTGCCAGCAGTGAGAACTGGGGGGTTGCAGAA. Protein: CASSENWGVAE. The whole CDR3 sequence reads CASSENWGVAETLYF.

Concerning this clone itself: Gene and germline names: mouse. Read coverage stops 4 residues before the CDR3 terminus; the germline J gene supplies the remainder. V is TRBV13-3 and J is TRBJ2-3, with D possibly being TRBD2 (6 bases). Trimming took 0 bases from V and 0 from J, leaving 11 bases between them. The CDR3 contains 16 residues. The germline gives CDR1 NNHDY, CDR2 SYVADS. The CDR3 DNA, read in part, is TGTGCCAGCAGTGATGCTGGGGTTTCTAGTGCAGAA. Translating gives CASSDAGVSSAE. The CDR3 as a whole reads CASSDAGVSSAETLYF.

In the case of this clone: Genes and germline come from the mouse. The read is 4 residues too short to cover the CDR3 end, so that end is filled in from the germline J gene. V and J are TRBV14 and TRBJ2-5; TRBD1 matches 7 bases. Germline CDR1 reads SGHDT; CDR2 reads FRDEAV. The CDR3 extends over 12 amino acids. Incomplete CDR3 DNA: TGTGCCAGCAGTCTACAGGGGGAC. The encoded protein is CASSLQGD. The whole CDR3 region reads CASSLQGDTQYF.

This clone was detected only a few times. Genes and germline come from the mouse. The DNA ends 4 residues before the CDR3 does, and the rest of the CDR3 is filled in from the germline J gene. V is TRBV13-3 and J is TRBJ2-7, with TRBD2 matching 7 bases. The CDR3 contains 13 residues. V lost 2 bases, J lost 2 bases, and 1 base stayed unmatched. In germline, CDR1 is NNHDY, CDR2 SYVADS. CDR3 DNA (partial): TGTGCCAGCAGTGACGACTGGGCCTAT. It encodes CASSDDWAY. The whole CDR3 protein is CASSDDWAYEQYF.

Of note for this clone: Gene names denote mouse genes. The CDR3 end is not reached by the read, which stops 4 residues before it; the germline J gene fills it in. V is TRBV1 and J is TRBJ2-1; 10 positions match TRBD1. With 0 bases clipped from V and 5 bases from J, the junction kept 4 bases outside the gene matches. The CDR3 totals 16 residues. Germline CDR1 NSQYPW, CDR2 LRSPGD (reference sequence). CDR3 DNA (partial): TGCACCTGCAGTGCAGATCTGGGACAGGGGAATGCT. Translated, it gives CTCSADLGQGNA. The CDR3 reads in full as CTCSADLGQGNAEQFF.

Remarks on this clone: The gene names given are mouse names. The sequenced fragment ends 4 residues before the CDR3 boundary, so the rest is inferred from the germline J gene. This chain joins TRBV13-3 and TRBJ2-1; 7 positions match TRBD2. V gave up 2 bases and J gave up 3 bases; unmatched junction bases: 5. Germline CDR1 is NNHDY and CDR2 is SYVADS. CDR3 size: 15 residues. CDR3 sequence reads: CASSEGGDGYAEQFF. Partial CDR3 DNA: TGTGCCAGCAGTGAGGGGGGGGATGGCTATGCT.

This clone was seen at least ten times. The genes are named according to mouse. The read halts 4 residues ahead of the CDR3 end, with the missing end drawn from the germline J gene. This chain joins TRBV13-3 and TRBJ2-3, with D possibly being TRBD1 (6 bases). V was pared by 0 bases and J by 0 bases, with 11 bases between. The CDR3 has 16 residues. Germline V gene sequence: CDR1 NNHDY, CDR2 SYVADS. CDR3 amino acids: CASSDARDNSAETLYF. The DNA read from the CDR3 is TGTGCCAGCAGTGATGCGAGGGACAATAGTGCAGAA.

This clone was observed a handful of times. Germline and genes: mouse. The missing CDR3 end, 4 residues past where the read stops, is filled in from the germline J gene. This chain links TRBV13-3 with TRBJ2-4; 9 nucleotides line up with TRBD1. Per germline, CDR1 NNHDY and CDR2 SYVADS. V lost 2 bases and J lost 1; bases outside the gene matches: 2. CDR3 length equals 15 residues. The covered CDR3 bases are TGTGCCAGCAGTGACCGGGACAGGGGTCAAAAC. It yields the protein CASSDRDRGQN. The full CDR3 reads CASSDRDRGQNTLYF.

Comment on this clone: At residue 13, the TCRdb protein and translated DNA are inconsistent; the protein given comes from the DNA. The gene names here belong to mouse. CDR3 in amino acids: CASSIWGQFSGNTLYF. Partial CDR3 DNA: TGTGCCAGCAGTATATGGGGACAGTTTTCTGGAAATACG. The V gene is TRBV19, the J gene TRBJ1-3, with 7 bases that match TRBD1. The read ends 3 residues before the CDR3 terminus; that terminus is restored from the germline J gene. The CDR3 sequence is 16 residues long. Germline CDR1 reads FNHDT; CDR2 reads SITEND (reference sequence). With 1 base clipped from V and 0 bases from J, the junction kept 4 bases outside the gene matches.

In this sample, this clone turned up many times. The gene names here belong to mouse. The CDR3 extends 4 residues past the end of the read, so its final part is completed from the germline J gene. V and J are TRBV13-3 and TRBJ1-1; 7 bases line up with TRBD1. With 6 bases clipped from V and 4 bases from J, the junction kept 3 bases outside the gene matches. The length of the CDR3 is 12 residues. Germline CDR1 NNHDY, CDR2 SYVADS. The CDR3 bases that were read are TGTGCCAGCACAGGGGGAAGCACA. This codes for CASTGGST. The entire CDR3 reads CASTGGSTEVFF.

This clone has just a few counts. Mouse gene names and germline throughout. The sequence runs out 4 residues before the end of the CDR3; the remainder is reconstructed from the germline J gene. The rearrangement uses TRBV1 and TRBJ2-5; 10 positions match TRBD1. This CDR3 region has 19 residues. Per the germline V gene, CDR1 is NSQYPW and CDR2 is LRSPGD (reference sequence). V shed 0 bases, J shed 1 base, and the junction held 10 bases outside the gene matches. Partial CDR3 DNA: TGCACCTGCAGTGCAGATCCCGGGACAGGGGAGGGGGACCAAGAC. It specifies CTCSADPGTGEGDQD. The full CDR3 protein reads CTCSADPGTGEGDQDTQYF.

This clone was observed at least ten times. Gene names are mouse gene names. From the germline J gene comes the end of the CDR3, since the read stops 4 residues before it. V usage is TRBV13-3 and J usage is TRBJ2-5; weak D call: TRBD1 (6 bases). CDR3 size: 12 residues. The germline gives CDR1 NNHDY, CDR2 SYVADS. The CDR3 DNA, read in part, is TGTGCCAGCTCGGGACAAAAAGAC. Protein: CASSGQKD. The entire CDR3 protein reads CASSGQKDTQYF.

As to this clone: Genes here carry mouse names. The CDR3 end is not reached by the read, which stops 4 residues before it; the germline J gene fills it in. The chain is built from TRBV1 and TRBJ2-3; D is possibly TRBD1 (6 bases). The CDR3 is 16 amino acids. Per the germline V gene, CDR1 is NSQYPW and CDR2 is LRSPGD (reference sequence). The ends were cut back, 4 bases at V and 0 bases at J, with 14 bases in the middle. CDR3 bases read: TGCACCTGCAGTGGAGGGACAACCCCTAGTGCAGAA. It is translated as CTCSGGTTPSAE. The complete CDR3 protein is CTCSGGTTPSAETLYF.

This clone appeared many times. Here the gene names and germline are mouse. The read terminates 4 residues ahead of where the CDR3 ends, so the germline J gene completes it. The gene calls are TRBV13-3 and TRBJ1-2; the D gene is possibly TRBD1 (6 bases). The length of the CDR3 is 14 residues. CDR1 is NNHDY, CDR2 SYVADS, per germline. The CDR3 bases that were read are TGTGCCAGCAGTCAGACTGGGGGGGCGAGC. Translation: CASSQTGGAS. The entire CDR3 sequence reads CASSQTGGASDYTF.

Comments on this clone: The protein in this entry is translated from the DNA; at residue 12 it differs from the protein listed in TCRdb. The genes are named according to mouse. The read terminates 3 residues ahead of where the CDR3 ends, so the germline J gene completes it. The chain is built from TRBV13-2 and TRBJ1-3; 8 bases match TRBD1. Germline V lookup: CDR1 NNHNN, CDR2 SYGAGS (reference sequence). V lost 1 base to trimming and J lost 4 bases; unmatched junction nucleotides: 4. The length of the CDR3 is 15 residues. The sequenced CDR3 bases are TGTGCCAGCGGTGATCTGACAGGGGCGGGAAATACG. Amino acid sequence: CASGDLTGAGNT. The full CDR3 is CASGDLTGAGNTLYF.

This clone was recorded a few times. Genes and germline come from the mouse. Coverage ceases 4 residues before the CDR3 finishes, and the germline J gene fills in the end. The V call is TRBV13-3, the J call TRBJ2-1; 8 bases match TRBD2. The V gene's germline CDR1 is NNHDY and CDR2 SYVADS. The junction had 6 bases not matched to a gene; V was cut back by 6 bases and J by 4 bases. This CDR3 is built from 14 residues. The part of the CDR3 DNA that was read is TGTGCCAGCACCCCTGGGGGGAAATATGCT. This encodes CASTPGGKYA. The entire CDR3 reads CASTPGGKYAEQFF.

Points on this clone: Germline and genes here are mouse. The sequenced fragment ends 4 residues before the CDR3 boundary, so the rest is inferred from the germline J gene. This rearrangement joins TRBV13-3 to TRBJ2-7, with D maybe TRBD1 (6 bases). The ends were cut back, 2 bases at V and 0 bases at J, with 12 bases in the middle. The CDR3 length is 15 residues. CDR1 is NNHDY, CDR2 SYVADS, per germline. The chain's CDR3 is CASSDRGQTSYEQYF. The covered CDR3 bases are TGTGCCAGCAGTGACAGGGGACAAACCTCCTAT.

As regards this clone: Any gene name here is a mouse gene name. The DNA ends 4 residues before the CDR3 does, and the rest of the CDR3 is filled in from the germline J gene. The V and J genes are TRBV19 and TRBJ2-5; TRBD2 matches at 7 bases. Germline loops: CDR1 FNHDT, CDR2 SITEND (reference sequence). The CDR3 has 15 amino acids. V lost 1 base and J lost 2; bases outside the gene matches: 4. The CDR3 bases that were read are TGTGCCAGCAGTATACTGCTGGGGGTCCAAGAC. This encodes CASSILLGVQD. The entire CDR3 protein is CASSILLGVQDTQYF.